What follows are 20 T cell receptor beta chains derived from one specimen sequenced in a study of T cell responses to AZD1222 COVID-19 vaccine. Libraries were prepared by immunoSEQ multiplex PCR; TCRdb keeps only in-frame clonotypes and omits some of them. In the table there are some 120,000 clones, 90% of which are singletons. The specimen comprised peripheral blood, sampled on day 0 of MenACWY control vaccination. These receptor sequences come from an adult in good health.

Judged by abundance, this clone is medium-sized. In DNA form, the CDR3 reads TGTGCCAGCAGCTTTCCCCGGAAAAAACTGTTTTTT. The encoded protein is CASSFPRKKLFF. The chain recombines TRBV11-3 with TRBJ1-4; D gene unclear. Per germline, CDR1 SGHNT and CDR2 YENEEA. The CDR3 length is 12 residues. V was shortened by 3 bases and J by 9 bases, with 8 bases between the two germline ends. The complete variable domain, with remaining parts taken from reference TRBV11-3 and TRBJ1-4, reads EAGVVQSPRYKIIEKKQPVAFWCNPISGHNTLYWYLQNLGQGPELLIRYENEEAVDDSQLPKDRFSAERLKGVDSTLKIQPAELGDSAVYLCASSFPRKKLFFGSGTQLSVL.

The gene calls are TRBV7-6 and TRBJ2-1, with a possible D match to TRBD1 (5 bases). The V gene's germline CDR1 is SGHVS and CDR2 FNYEAQ. This CDR3 has 16 residues. Trimming shortened V by 5 bases and J by 0 bases, and 14 bases separated the two germline ends. The CDR3 is CASSTRQSLSYNEQFF. In nucleotides, the CDR3 is TGTGCCAGCAGCACCCGACAGAGCCTCTCCTACAATGAGCAGTTCTTC.

This chain joins TRBV6-4 and TRBJ2-1; 11 nucleotides match TRBD2. Germline trimming cut 8 bases from V and 8 bases from J; bases unmatched to any gene: 11. Germline V gene lookup returns CDR1 MRHNA and CDR2 SNTAGT. The length of the CDR3 is 15 residues. This CDR3 is CASARSGGASDEQFF. The CDR3, as DNA: TGTGCCAGCGCCCGTAGCGGGGGGGCCTCAGATGAGCAGTTCTTC.

The chain employs TRBV24-1 and TRBJ2-2; 8 positions agree with TRBD2. This CDR3 is built from 15 residues. With V trimmed by 1 base and J by 4 bases, 1 base remained unmatched. In germline, CDR1 is KGHDR, CDR2 SFDVKD. DNA of the CDR3: TGTGCCACCAGTGATTTACGGGGGGGCACCGGGGAGCTGTTTTTT. Its translation is CATSDLRGGTGELFF.

This clone was picked up a small number of times. This chain connects TRBV30 to TRBJ1-5; D gene ambiguous. This CDR3 has 13 amino acids. Looked up from germline, CDR1 is GTSNPN and CDR2 is SVGIG (reference sequence). Trimming shortened V by 1 base and J by 6 bases, and 10 bases separated the two germline ends. CDR3 DNA sequence: TGTGCCTGGAGTGGTGGCAGCCTTCAGCCCCAGCATTTT. Translating it yields CAWSGGSLQPQHF.

Only one count was recorded for this clone. V and J are TRBV10-1 and TRBJ1-2, with 7 bases lining up with TRBD1. The CDR3 is 12 amino acids. V trimming: 3 bases; J trimming: 8 bases; junction bases outside the gene matches: 3. Per germline, CDR1 WNHNN and CDR2 SYGVQD (reference sequence). The CDR3 DNA sequence: TGCGCCAGCAGTGACGACAGGGTCGGCTACACCTTC. It specifies CASSDDRVGYTF.

This rearrangement joins TRBV7-2 to TRBJ2-3; D may be TRBD2 (6 bases). The germline V gene has CDR1 SGHTA and CDR2 FQGNSA. V was clipped by 8 bases and J by 5 bases, with 23 bases between them. The CDR3 sequence is 16 residues long. As DNA, the CDR3 is TGTGCCAGCTCCTCCTTTGGGGGAGGCGATGGAGATACGCAGTATTTT. This gives the protein CASSSFGGGDGDTQYF. Filled out from reference TRBV7-2 and TRBJ2-3, the complete variable domain reads GAGVSQSPSNKVTEKGKDVELRCDPISGHTALYWYRQSLGQGLEFLIYFQGNSAPDKSGLPSDRFSAERTGGSVSTLTIQRTQQEDSAVYLCASSSFGGGDGDTQYFGPGTRLTVL.

V usage is TRBV24-1 and J usage is TRBJ2-1; no reliable D call. This CDR3 is 15 amino acids long. In germline, CDR1 is KGHDR, CDR2 SFDVKD. The ends were cut back, 1 base at V and 0 bases at J, with 6 bases in the middle. The CDR3 nucleotides read TGTGCCACCAGTGATTTAAAGGGCTCCTACAATGAGCAGTTCTTC. This translates into CATSDLKGSYNEQFF.

The rearrangement uses TRBV7-9 and TRBJ2-1, with D tentatively TRBD2 (5 bases). Germline CDR1 SEHNR, CDR2 FQNEAQ (reference sequence). The CDR3 contains 16 residues. V was cut by 5 bases and J by 0 bases, with 14 bases left in between. The CDR3 coding sequence is TGTGCCAGCAGCCATTTCGGGGAATCCTCCTACAATGAGCAGTTCTTC. As protein: CASSHFGESSYNEQFF.

The J gene is TRBJ2-1, the V gene TRBV5-1; 8 bases line up with TRBD2. The germline V gene has CDR1 SGHRS and CDR2 YFSETQ. The CDR3 has 15 residues. Losses at the gene ends were 4 bases for V and 0 bases for J; bases not matched to a gene: 3. This chain's CDR3 is CASSLGGASYNEQFF. The CDR3 nucleotides are TGCGCCAGCAGCCTCGGGGGGGCCTCCTACAATGAGCAGTTCTTC.

The chain joins TRBV10-2 to TRBJ1-5; 7 bases are a match to TRBD1. Unmatched junction bases numbered 10, after V lost 6 bases and J lost 2 bases. Germline-derived CDR1 and CDR2 are WSHSY and SAAADI. The CDR3 is 16 amino acids. The CDR3 DNA follows: TGCGCCAGCAGGGACACCGGAACAGGGGGCAATCAGCCCCAGCATTTT. Encoded protein: CASRDTGTGGNQPQHF.

The genes are TRBV28 and TRBJ1-2; maybe TRBD1 (5 bases). The CDR3 is made up of 13 amino acids. With 4 bases removed from V and 8 bases from J, the gap between germline ends came to 14 bases. Germline V lookup: CDR1 MDHEN, CDR2 SYDVKM. The CDR3, as DNA: TGTGCCAGCAGTTCATCAGGGTTTAGGGGCTACACCTTC. Translating it yields CASSSSGFRGYTF.

This chain connects TRBV6-5 to TRBJ1-5, with a possible D match to TRBD1 (5 bases). The CDR3 totals 15 residues. Trimming cost V 6 bases and J 0 bases, with 12 bases left between them. The germline gives CDR1 MNHEY, CDR2 SVGAGI. CDR3 sequence: CASSKDSYSNQPQHF. The CDR3 coding sequence is TGTGCCAGCAGCAAAGACAGCTATAGCAATCAGCCCCAGCATTTT.

The chain has TRBV6-5 and TRBJ1-4; D remains ambiguous. The V and J ends lost 5 bases and 5 bases respectively, with 9 bases between them. Germline V gene sequence: CDR1 MNHEY, CDR2 SVGAGI. The CDR3 totals 13 residues. CDR3 in DNA: TGTGCCAGCAGTCAGACACGCAATGAAAAACTGTTTTTT. This codes for CASSQTRNEKLFF.

This clone was seen once. The chain's CDR3 is CSVLTGWQYGYTF. The CDR3 bases are TGCAGCGTTCTGACAGGTTGGCAATATGGCTACACCTTC. This chain links TRBV29-1 with TRBJ1-2, with a tentative D call TRBD1 (6 bases). V lost 5 bases and J lost 5, with 15 bases in between. Germline V gene sequence: CDR1 SQVTM, CDR2 ANQGSEA. The CDR3 runs 13 residues.

The chain has TRBV4-1 and TRBJ2-2; no reliable D call. The CDR3 covers 16 residues. The germline gives CDR1 MGHRA, CDR2 YSYEKL. V lost 0 bases and J 7 bases, leaving 15 bases between the germline ends. CDR3 DNA sequence: TGCGCCAGCAGCCAAGAAGAGAGGACGTTGGTCGGGGAGCTGTTTTTT. Protein sequence: CASSQEERTLVGELFF.

The rearrangement uses TRBV5-1 and TRBJ1-3, with 9 bases lining up with TRBD1. The CDR3 spans 15 residues. Losses at the gene ends were 4 bases for V and 3 bases for J; bases not matched to a gene: 5. Germline V gives CDR1 SGHRS, CDR2 YFSETQ. CDR3 residues: CASSTQGADGNTIYF. The CDR3 DNA sequence: TGCGCCAGCAGCACACAGGGGGCAGATGGAAACACCATATATTTT.

This CDR3 reads CASSSRSTGRNTYGYTF. The DNA for the CDR3 is TGTGCCAGCAGCTCACGCTCGACAGGGAGGAATACCTATGGCTACACCTTC. This chain uses TRBV7-9 with TRBJ1-2, with 7 bases lining up with TRBD1. J gave up 4 bases and V 4 bases, and 15 bases lay outside the gene matches. Per the germline V gene, CDR1 is SEHNR and CDR2 is FQNEAQ (reference sequence). This CDR3 contains 17 residues.

The chain couples TRBV7-9 to TRBJ1-4; D not resolved. Germline loops: CDR1 SEHNR, CDR2 FQNEAQ (reference sequence). The ends were cut back, 1 base at V and 5 bases at J, with 11 bases in the middle. The CDR3 contains 15 residues. The CDR3 spells CASSLVSSGNEKLFF. The CDR3 nucleotides read TGTGCCAGCAGCTTAGTCTCTTCCGGAAATGAAAAACTGTTTTTT.

The V and J genes are TRBV12-3 or TRBV12-4 and TRBJ2-2, with 8 bases that match TRBD1. V was clipped by 4 bases and J by 6 bases; unmatched bases: 1. The CDR3 is made up of 13 amino acids. CDR3 sequence: CASSWDRPGELFF. The CDR3 region has the DNA TGTGCCAGCAGTTGGGACAGGCCCGGGGAGCTGTTTTTT.